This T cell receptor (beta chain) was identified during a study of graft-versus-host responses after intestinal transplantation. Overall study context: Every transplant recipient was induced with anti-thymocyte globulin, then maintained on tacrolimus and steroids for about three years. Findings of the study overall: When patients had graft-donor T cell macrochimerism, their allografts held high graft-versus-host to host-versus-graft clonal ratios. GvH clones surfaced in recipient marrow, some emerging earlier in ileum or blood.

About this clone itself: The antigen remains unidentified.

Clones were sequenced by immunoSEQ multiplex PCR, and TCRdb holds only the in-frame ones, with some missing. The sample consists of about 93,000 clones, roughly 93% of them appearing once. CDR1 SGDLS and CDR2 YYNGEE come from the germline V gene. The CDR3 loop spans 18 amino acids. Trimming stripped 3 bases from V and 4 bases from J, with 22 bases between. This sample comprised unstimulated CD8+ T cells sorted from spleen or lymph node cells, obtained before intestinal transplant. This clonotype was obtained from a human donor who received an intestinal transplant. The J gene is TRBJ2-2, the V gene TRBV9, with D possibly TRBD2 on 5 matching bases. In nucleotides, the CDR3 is TGTGCCAGCAGCGCAAAACCCTGGTCCTATGGGAGCACCGGGGAGCTGTTTTTT. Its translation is CASSAKPWSYGSTGELFF.